This TCR beta chain originates from a study of T cell changes during pregnancy in multiple sclerosis. TCRdb's table, derived via immunoSEQ multiplex PCR, lists solely in-frame clones and lacks some. The sample includes tens of thousands of clones, around 90% of them seen just once. The CDR3 extends over 14 amino acids. Trimming removed 4 bases at V and 4 bases at J, with 13 bases between. Germline CDR1 is KGHSH and CDR2 is LQKENI. The origin of this receptor is a female donor in good health, enrolled as a control in a pregnancy study. The genes are TRBV18 and TRBJ1-1; D might be TRBD1 (6 bases). The sequencing here drew on peripheral blood, taken after pregnancy. The DNA for the CDR3 is TGTGCCAGCTCACAACAGGGTTGGGGCACTGAAGCTTTCTTT. It specifies CASSQQGWGTEAFF.